This TCR beta chain stems from a study of glioma-infiltrating T cells. Notes on this clonotype: The antigen is undetermined. Possible read error: a much larger clone is one base away.

The CDR3 totals 13 residues. CDR1 and CDR2 from the germline V gene are MDHEN and SYDVKM. Findings and caveats of the study: Only very few CDR3 sequences appeared in both tissue and blood. Non-neoplastic patients had below-expected tissue-blood divergence, while all gliomas exceeded expectation.

Using RNA template, CDR3s of TCR alpha and beta were amplified with iRepertoire arm-PCR. Each CDR3 protein is one row after TCRdb ran MiXCR on the multiplex PCR reads. This table holds 100,000 to 150,000 distinct CDR3 sequences, around 25% found once. This chain joins TRBV28 and TRBJ2-1, with D tentatively TRBD1 or TRBD2 (6 bases each). Specimen: glioma tissue, nonneoplastic brain tissue, or PBMCs (not recorded which). The TCR originated in a human donor with low-grade glioma or glioblastoma, undergoing nonglioma brain surgery, or in good health (not recorded which). CDR3 bases: TGTGCCAGCTTTAGGGGGGTCAACAATGGGCAGTTCTTC. This codes for CASFRGVNNGQFF.